This T cell receptor (beta chain) was observed in a study of Graves' ophthalmopathy and Graves' hyperthyroidism. The study recruited hyperthyroidism patients aged 18 to 65 who were newly diagnosed, under 2 months' duration. Sampling over 8 ml of fresh peripheral blood provided the PBMCs. Germline V gene lookup returns CDR1 DFQATT and CDR2 SNEGSKA (reference sequence). There are 14 residues in the CDR3. V lost 6 bases to trimming and J lost 4 bases, with 18 bases between them. This clonotype was recorded at least ten times. The antigen is not known. Overall study results and limits: Blood contained most expanded thyroid clonotypes exceeding 0.001 frequency.

RNA transcripts yielded amplified TCR beta CDR3 regions. First-round RT-PCR employed HTBI primers, with a second-round multiplex PCR after it. TCRdb processed the multiplex PCR reads anew with MiXCR; each CDR3 protein has one entry. The repertoire holds just over 600,000 distinct CDR3 sequences, with 22% as singletons. The TCR was taken from a woman under 30 with stable Graves' hyperthyroidism. Some clones in this sample may be carry-over from other donors' samples. V gene TRBV20-1 combines with J gene TRBJ2-5; D not resolved. Input material: peripheral blood. This CDR3 is CSATEQRLRETQYF. CDR3 nucleotide sequence: TGCAGTGCCACGGAACAGCGCCTTCGAGAGACCCAGTACTTC.